Given below is one TCR beta chain in context. The sample is drawn from a study of blood T cell repertoires in COVID-19. Looking at the study overall: Samples of COVID-19 (acute and convalescent) were obtained from the United States, Italy and Spain.

Sequencing used immunoSEQ multiplex PCR; TCRdb keeps in-frame clones, though not all of them. The profile shows approximately 210,000 clones, roughly four fifths of them singletons. This TCR came from a woman between 40 and 55 years old with acute or convalescent COVID-19. Sequencing was done on a sample of peripheral blood.

CDR3 amino acids: CASSNSNYNEQFF. The CDR3 region has the DNA TGTGCCAGTAGTAATAGCAACTACAATGAGCAGTTCTTC. This chain links TRBV19 with TRBJ2-1; D gene unclear. V lost 4 bases, J lost 3 bases, and 7 bases lay in between. Germline values: CDR1 LNHDA, CDR2 SQIVND (reference sequence). The CDR3 has 13 amino acids.